The sequence of this T cell receptor (beta chain) was determined in a study of blood T cell repertoires in COVID-19. Study-level background: Acute and convalescent COVID-19 specimens originated in the United States, Italy and Spain. Sources were T cells, B-cell-depleted T cells, or PBMCs; the material itself was cDNA or gDNA.

How the authors handled the data: Cell counts per sample came from amplifying reference gene primers. This table comes from immunoSEQ multiplex PCR, and its TCRdb copy is limited to in-frame clones, with some not included. The V and J calls and clone size were taken over from that table, and D and trimming were inferred from the DNA. The sample records 50,000 to 65,000 clones, 75% to 90% being singletons. This CDR3 has 15 residues. After removal of 6 bases from V and 5 bases from J, the junction contained 9 bases not matched to a gene. The sequenced sample consisted of peripheral blood. This sequence originates from a human donor in a cohort sampled during active COVID-19. The rearrangement uses TRBV5-3 and TRBJ1-4; 8 positions match TRBD1. TRBV5-3 qualifies as an ORF whose function is uncertain. In DNA, the CDR3 is TGTGCCAGAATCTCGGCGGGACAGGAGAATGAAAAACTGTTTTTT. Translating gives CARISAGQENEKLFF.